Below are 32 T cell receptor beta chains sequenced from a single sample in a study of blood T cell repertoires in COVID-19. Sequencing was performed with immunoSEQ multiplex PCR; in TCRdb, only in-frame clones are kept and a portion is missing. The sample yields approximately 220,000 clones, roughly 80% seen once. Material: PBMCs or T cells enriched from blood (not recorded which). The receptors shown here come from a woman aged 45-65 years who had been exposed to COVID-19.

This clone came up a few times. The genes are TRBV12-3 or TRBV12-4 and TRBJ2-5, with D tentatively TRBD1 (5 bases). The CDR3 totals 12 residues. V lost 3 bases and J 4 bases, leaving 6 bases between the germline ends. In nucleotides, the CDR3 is TGTGCCAGCAGTTTTAGGGGAGAGACCCAGTACTTC. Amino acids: CASSFRGETQYF.

The chain's CDR3 is CARFSGSTGELFF. The CDR3 region has the DNA TGTGCCAGGTTCTCAGGGTCCACCGGGGAGCTGTTTTTT. The V and J genes are TRBV2 and TRBJ2-2, with a weak D call TRBD1 (5 bases). The CDR3 loop spans 13 amino acids. V was cut by 9 bases and J by 4 bases, with 12 bases left in between. The germline CDR1 and CDR2 sequences are SNHLY and FYNNEI.

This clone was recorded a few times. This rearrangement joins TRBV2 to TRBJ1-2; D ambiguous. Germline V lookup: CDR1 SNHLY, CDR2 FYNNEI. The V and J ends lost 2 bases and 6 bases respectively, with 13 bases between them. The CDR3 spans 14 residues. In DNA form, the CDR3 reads TGTGCCAGCAGTGAAAGACGGGGTCAAGATGGCTACACCTTC. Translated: CASSERRGQDGYTF.

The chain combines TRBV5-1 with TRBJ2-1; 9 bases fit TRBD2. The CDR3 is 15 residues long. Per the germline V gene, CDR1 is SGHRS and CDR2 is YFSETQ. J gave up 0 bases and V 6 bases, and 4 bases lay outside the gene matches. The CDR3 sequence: CASNPLAGSYNEQFF. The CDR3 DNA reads TGCGCCAGCAACCCACTAGCGGGCTCCTACAATGAGCAGTTCTTC.

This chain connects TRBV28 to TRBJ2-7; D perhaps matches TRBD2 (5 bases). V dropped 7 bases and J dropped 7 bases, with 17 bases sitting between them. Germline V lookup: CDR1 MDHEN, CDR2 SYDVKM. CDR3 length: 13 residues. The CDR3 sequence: CASTKARPGEQYF. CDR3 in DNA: TGTGCCAGCACCAAGGCGAGGCCGGGGGAGCAGTACTTC. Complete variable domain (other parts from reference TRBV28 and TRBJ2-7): DVKVTQSSRYLVKRTGEKVFLECVQDMDHENMFWYRQDPGLGLRLIYFSYDVKMKEKGDIPEGYSVSREKKERFSLILESASTNQTSMYLCASTKARPGEQYFGPGTRLTVT.

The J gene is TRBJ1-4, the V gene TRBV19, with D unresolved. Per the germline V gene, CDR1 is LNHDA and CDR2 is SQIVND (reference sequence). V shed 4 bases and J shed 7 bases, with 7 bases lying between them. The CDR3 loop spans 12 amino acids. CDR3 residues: CASSRLSEKLFF. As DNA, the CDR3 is TGTGCCAGTAGTAGACTAAGTGAAAAACTGTTTTTT.

The CDR3 here is CASSLAPGANVLTF. DNA for the CDR3: TGTGCCAGCAGCTTGGCCCCTGGGGCCAACGTCCTGACTTTC. The J gene is TRBJ2-6, the V gene TRBV7-3, with D hard to call. Trimming removed 3 bases at V and 2 bases at J, with 5 bases between. The germline V gene has CDR1 SGHTA and CDR2 FQGTGA. The CDR3 is made up of 14 amino acids.

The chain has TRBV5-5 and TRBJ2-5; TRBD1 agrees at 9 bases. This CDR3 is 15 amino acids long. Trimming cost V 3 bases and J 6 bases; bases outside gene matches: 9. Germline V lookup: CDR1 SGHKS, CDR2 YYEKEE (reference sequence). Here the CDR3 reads CASSSNWDRVQTQYF. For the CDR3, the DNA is TGTGCCAGCAGCTCCAACTGGGACAGGGTACAGACCCAGTACTTC. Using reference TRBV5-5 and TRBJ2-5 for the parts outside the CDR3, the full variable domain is DAGVTQSPTHLIKTRGQQVTLRCSPISGHKSVSWYQQVLGQGPQFIFQYYEKEERGRGNFPDRFSARQFPNYSSELNVNALLLGDSALYLCASSSNWDRVQTQYFGPGTRLLVL.

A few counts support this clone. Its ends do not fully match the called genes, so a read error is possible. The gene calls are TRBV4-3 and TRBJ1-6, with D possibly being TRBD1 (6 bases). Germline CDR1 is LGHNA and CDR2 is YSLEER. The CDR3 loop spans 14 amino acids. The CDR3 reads CASSKDRRNSPLHF. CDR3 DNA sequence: TGCGCCAGCAGCAAAGACAGGCGAAATTCACCCCTCCACTTT.

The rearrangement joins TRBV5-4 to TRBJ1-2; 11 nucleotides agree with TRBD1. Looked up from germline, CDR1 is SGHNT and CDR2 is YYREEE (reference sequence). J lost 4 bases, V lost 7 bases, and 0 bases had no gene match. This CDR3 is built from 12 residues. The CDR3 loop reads CASGQGAYGYTF. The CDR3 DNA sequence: TGTGCCAGCGGACAGGGGGCCTATGGCTACACCTTC.

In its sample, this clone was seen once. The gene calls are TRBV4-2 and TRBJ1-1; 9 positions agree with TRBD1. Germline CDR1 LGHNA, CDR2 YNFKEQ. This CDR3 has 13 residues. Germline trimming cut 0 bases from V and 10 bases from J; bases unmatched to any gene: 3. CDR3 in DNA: TGTGCCAGCAGCCAAGAAGGGGGACAGGGAGCTTTCTTT. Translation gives CASSQEGGQGAFF.

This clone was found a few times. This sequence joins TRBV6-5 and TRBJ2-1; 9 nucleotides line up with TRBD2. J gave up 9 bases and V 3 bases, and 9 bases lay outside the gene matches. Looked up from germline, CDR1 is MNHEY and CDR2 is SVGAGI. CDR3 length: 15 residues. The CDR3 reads CASSYLAGGLSEQFF. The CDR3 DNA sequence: TGTGCCAGCAGTTATCTGGCGGGGGGGCTCAGTGAGCAGTTCTTC.

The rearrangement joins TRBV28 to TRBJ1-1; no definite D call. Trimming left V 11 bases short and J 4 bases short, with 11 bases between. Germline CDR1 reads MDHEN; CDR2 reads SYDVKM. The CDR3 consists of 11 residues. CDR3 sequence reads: CAAVEATEAFF. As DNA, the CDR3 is TGTGCCGCCGTTGAGGCCACTGAAGCTTTCTTT.

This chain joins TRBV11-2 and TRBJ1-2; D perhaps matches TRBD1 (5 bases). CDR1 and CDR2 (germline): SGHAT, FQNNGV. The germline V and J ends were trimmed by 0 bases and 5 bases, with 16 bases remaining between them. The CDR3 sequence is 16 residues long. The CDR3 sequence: CASSLDGPGQGYGYTF. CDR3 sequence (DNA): TGTGCCAGCAGCTTAGATGGACCAGGGCAGGGATATGGCTACACCTTC.

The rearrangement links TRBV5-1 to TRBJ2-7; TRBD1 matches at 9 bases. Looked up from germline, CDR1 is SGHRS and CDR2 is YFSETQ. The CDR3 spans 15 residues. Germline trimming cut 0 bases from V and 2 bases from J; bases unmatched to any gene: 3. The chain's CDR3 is CASSLGTGDPYEQYF. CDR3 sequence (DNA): TGCGCCAGCAGCTTGGGGACAGGGGACCCCTACGAGCAGTACTTC.

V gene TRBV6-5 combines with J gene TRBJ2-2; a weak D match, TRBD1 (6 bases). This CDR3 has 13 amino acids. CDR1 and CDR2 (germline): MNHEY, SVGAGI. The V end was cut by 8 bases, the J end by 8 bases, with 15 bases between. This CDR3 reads CASVDSLTGELFF. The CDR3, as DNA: TGTGCCAGCGTGGACAGTCTTACGGGGGAGCTGTTTTTT.

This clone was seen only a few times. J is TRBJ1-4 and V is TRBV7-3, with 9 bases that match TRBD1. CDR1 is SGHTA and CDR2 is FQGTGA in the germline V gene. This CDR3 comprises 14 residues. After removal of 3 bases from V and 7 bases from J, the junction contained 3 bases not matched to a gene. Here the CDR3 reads CASSLGQGFEKLFF. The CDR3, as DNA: TGTGCCAGCAGCTTGGGACAGGGTTTTGAAAAACTGTTTTTT.

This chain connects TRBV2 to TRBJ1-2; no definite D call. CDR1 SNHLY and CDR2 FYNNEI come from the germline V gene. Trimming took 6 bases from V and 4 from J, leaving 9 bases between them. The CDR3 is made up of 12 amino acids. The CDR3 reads CASRRDGYGYTF. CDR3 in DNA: TGTGCCAGCAGGAGGGATGGCTATGGCTACACCTTC.

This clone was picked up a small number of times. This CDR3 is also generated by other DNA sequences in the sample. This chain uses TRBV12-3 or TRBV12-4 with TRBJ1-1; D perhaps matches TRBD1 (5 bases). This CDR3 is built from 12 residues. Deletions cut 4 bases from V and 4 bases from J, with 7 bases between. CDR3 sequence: CASSSQGTEAFF. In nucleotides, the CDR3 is TGTGCCAGCAGTTCCCAGGGCACTGAAGCTTTCTTT.

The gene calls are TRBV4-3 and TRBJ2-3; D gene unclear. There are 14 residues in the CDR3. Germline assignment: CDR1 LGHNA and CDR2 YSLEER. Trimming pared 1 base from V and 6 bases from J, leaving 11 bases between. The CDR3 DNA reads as TGCGCCAGCAGCCAAGGAGGAAACGGGGATACGCAGTATTTT. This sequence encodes CASSQGGNGDTQYF.

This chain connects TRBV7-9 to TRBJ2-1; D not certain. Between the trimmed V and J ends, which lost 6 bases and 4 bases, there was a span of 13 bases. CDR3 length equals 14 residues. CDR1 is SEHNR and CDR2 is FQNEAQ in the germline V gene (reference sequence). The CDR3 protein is CASRPERGYNEQFF. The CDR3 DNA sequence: TGTGCCAGCAGACCAGAGCGAGGTTACAATGAGCAGTTCTTC.

The CDR3 protein is CASSYRDFSGANVLTF. The CDR3 DNA reads TGTGCCAGCAGCTACCGGGATTTCTCTGGGGCCAACGTCCTGACTTTC. The rearrangement links TRBV3-1 (or the pseudogene TRBV3-2) to TRBJ2-6; possibly TRBD2 for D (5 bases). CDR1 LGHDT and CDR2 YNNKEL come from the germline V gene (reference sequence). V was shortened by 5 bases and J by 0 bases, with 11 bases between the two germline ends. The CDR3 is made up of 16 amino acids.

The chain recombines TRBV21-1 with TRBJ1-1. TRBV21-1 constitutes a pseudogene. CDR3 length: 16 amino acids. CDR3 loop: CASSKIGGGMNTEAFF. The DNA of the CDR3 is TGTGCCAGCAGCAAAATAGGGGGGGGCATGAACACTGAAGCTTTCTTT.

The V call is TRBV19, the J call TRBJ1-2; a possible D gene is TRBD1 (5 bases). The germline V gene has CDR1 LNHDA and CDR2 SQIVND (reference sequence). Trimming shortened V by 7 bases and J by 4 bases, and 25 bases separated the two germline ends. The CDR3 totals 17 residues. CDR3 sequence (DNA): TGTGCCAGTACCCCAATTAGACAGTTTCCGCCTTTCTATGGCTACACCTTC. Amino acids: CASTPIRQFPPFYGYTF. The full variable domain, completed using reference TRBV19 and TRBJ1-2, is DGGITQSPKYLFRKEGQNVTLSCEQNLNHDAMYWYRQDPGQGLRLIYYSQIVNDFQKGDIAEGYSVSREKKESFPLTVTSAQKNPTAFYLCASTPIRQFPPFYGYTFGSGTRLTVV.

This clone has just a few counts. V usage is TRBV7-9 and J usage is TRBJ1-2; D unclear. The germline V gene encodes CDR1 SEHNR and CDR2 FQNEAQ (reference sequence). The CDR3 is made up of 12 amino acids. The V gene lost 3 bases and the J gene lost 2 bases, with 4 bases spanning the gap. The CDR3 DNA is TGTGCCAGCAGCTTTCAAAACTATGGCTACACCTTC. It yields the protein CASSFQNYGYTF.

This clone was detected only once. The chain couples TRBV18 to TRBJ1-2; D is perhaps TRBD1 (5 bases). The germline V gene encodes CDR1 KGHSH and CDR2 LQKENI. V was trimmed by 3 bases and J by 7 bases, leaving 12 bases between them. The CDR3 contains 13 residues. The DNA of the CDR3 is TGTGCCAGCTCACCCGAGGACACCCCTGGCTACACCTTC. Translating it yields CASSPEDTPGYTF.

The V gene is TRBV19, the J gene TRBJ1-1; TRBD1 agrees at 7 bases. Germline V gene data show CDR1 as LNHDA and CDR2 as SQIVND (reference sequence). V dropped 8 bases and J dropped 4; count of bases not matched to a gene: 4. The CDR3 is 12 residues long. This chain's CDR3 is CASQDRSTEAFF. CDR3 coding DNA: TGTGCCAGTCAGGACAGGAGCACTGAAGCTTTCTTT.

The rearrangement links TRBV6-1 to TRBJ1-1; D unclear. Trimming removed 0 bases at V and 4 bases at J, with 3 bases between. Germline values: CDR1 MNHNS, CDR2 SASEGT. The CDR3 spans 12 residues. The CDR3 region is CASSEAVTEAFF. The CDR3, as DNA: TGTGCCAGCAGTGAAGCCGTCACTGAAGCTTTCTTT.

CDR3 bases: TGTGCCAGTAGTATAGATTCGATGACAGGCGTTAACTATGGCTACACCTTC. Protein: CASSIDSMTGVNYGYTF. J is TRBJ1-2 and V is TRBV19; a possible D gene is TRBD1 (6 bases). The CDR3 has 17 residues. Germline V gene sequence: CDR1 LNHDA, CDR2 SQIVND (reference sequence). V shed 0 bases and J shed 1 base, with 15 bases lying between them.

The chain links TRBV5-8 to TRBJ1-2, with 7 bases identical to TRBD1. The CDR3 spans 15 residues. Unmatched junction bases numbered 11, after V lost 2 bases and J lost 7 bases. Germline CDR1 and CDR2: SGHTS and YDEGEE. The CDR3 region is CASSFRQGRGGGYTF. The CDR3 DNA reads TGTGCCAGCAGCTTCCGACAGGGTAGAGGCGGTGGCTACACCTTC.

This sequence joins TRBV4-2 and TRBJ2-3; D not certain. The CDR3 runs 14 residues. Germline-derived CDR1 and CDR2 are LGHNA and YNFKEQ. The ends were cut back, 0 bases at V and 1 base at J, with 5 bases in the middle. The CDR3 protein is CASSQDAGTDTQYF. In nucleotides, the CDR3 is TGTGCCAGCAGCCAAGATGCGGGCACAGATACGCAGTATTTT.

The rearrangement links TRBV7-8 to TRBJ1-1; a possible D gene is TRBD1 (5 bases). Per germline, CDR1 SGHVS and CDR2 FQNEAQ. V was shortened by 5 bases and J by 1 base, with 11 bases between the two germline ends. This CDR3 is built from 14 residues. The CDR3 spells CASSPRQTNTEAFF. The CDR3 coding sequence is TGTGCCAGCAGCCCCCGACAGACGAACACTGAAGCTTTCTTT.